This passage covers 6 T cell receptor beta chains from one sample sequenced in a study of pediatric ulcerative colitis. This table comes from immunoSEQ multiplex PCR, and its TCRdb copy is limited to in-frame clones, with some not included. Of roughly 60,000 clones listed, 87% are singletons. The sequenced sample was blood. The receptor source for this set is a boy younger than 18 who was a control in a study of pediatric ulcerative colitis.

The CDR3: CASSLSYRPDTQYF. The DNA for the CDR3 is TGTGCCAGCAGCTTGTCTTACAGACCCGATACGCAGTATTTT. The V call is TRBV11-2, the J call TRBJ2-3; D remains ambiguous. This CDR3 region has 14 residues. V was clipped by 3 bases and J by 6 bases, with 13 bases between them. Per germline, CDR1 SGHAT and CDR2 FQNNGV.

The J gene is TRBJ2-4, the V gene TRBV2, with D possibly TRBD1 on 6 matching bases. Per germline, CDR1 SNHLY and CDR2 FYNNEI. The CDR3 has 14 amino acids. The V end lost 6 bases, the J end lost 3 bases, and 12 bases lay between the germline ends. The CDR3 nucleotides are TGTGCCAGCAGAACAGGGAGAGGCAAAAACATTCAGTACTTC. It yields the protein CASRTGRGKNIQYF.

The chain couples TRBV7-8 to TRBJ1-1; D may be TRBD1 (6 bases). V lost 1 base, J lost 6 bases, and 12 bases lay in between. The CDR3 consists of 14 residues. CDR1 and CDR2 from the germline V gene are SGHVS and FQNEAQ. The CDR3: CASSLGGAGAEAFF. In DNA form, the CDR3 reads TGTGCCAGCAGCTTAGGGGGGGCGGGCGCTGAAGCTTTCTTT.

V gene TRBV6-1 combines with J gene TRBJ1-2; D unclear. CDR1 MNHNS and CDR2 SASEGT come from the germline V gene. Trimming took 5 bases from V and 1 from J, leaving 11 bases between them. CDR3 length equals 14 residues. Here the CDR3 DNA reads TGTGCCAGCAGTTCCGTTATAGGTAACTATGGCTACACCTTC. Translation gives CASSSVIGNYGYTF.

This rearrangement joins TRBV28 to TRBJ1-5; a weak D match, TRBD1 (5 bases). Germline V CDR1 and CDR2: MDHEN, SYDVKM. The CDR3 is 14 residues long. V was cut by 7 bases and J by 2 bases, with 12 bases left in between. The CDR3 DNA reads as TGTGCCAGCAACGCAGGGTTGGGCAATCAGCCCCAGCATTTT. Its protein is CASNAGLGNQPQHF. Drawing the rest from reference TRBV28 and TRBJ1-5, the complete variable domain is DVKVTQSSRYLVKRTGEKVFLECVQDMDHENMFWYRQDPGLGLRLIYFSYDVKMKEKGDIPEGYSVSREKKERFSLILESASTNQTSMYLCASNAGLGNQPQHFGDGTRLSIL.

CDR3 residues: CASSVDREVPEAFF. The CDR3 bases are TGTGCCAGCAGCGTGGACAGGGAAGTCCCTGAAGCTTTCTTT. The chain recombines TRBV5-6 with TRBJ1-1, with TRBD1 identical over 8 bases. Per the germline V gene, CDR1 is SGHDT and CDR2 is YYEEEE. V shed 4 bases and J 6 bases; nucleotides not matched to a gene: 8. The length of the CDR3 is 14 residues.